The entry that follows covers one T cell receptor beta chain sequence. The V and J ends lost 4 bases and 2 bases respectively, with 5 bases between them. Germline V gene sequence: CDR1 LGHNT, CDR2 FRNRAP. CDR3 size: 12 residues. The data are from a study of blood T cell repertoires in COVID-19. Study information: Sources were T cells, B-cell-depleted T cells, or PBMCs; the material itself was cDNA or gDNA.

In the source study's methods: By means of reference gene primer amplification, nucleated cell counts were estimated. TCRdb's table, derived via immunoSEQ multiplex PCR, lists solely in-frame clones and lacks some. V and J calls and clone size are those listed in that table; D and trimming were worked out from the DNA. The top ten clones hold roughly 6.3% of a sample with approximately 230,000 clones, 87% of them seen once. Individuals aged about 18 to 90 years were recruited from 20 to 25 US areas. The sample consisted of PBMCs or T cells enriched from blood (not recorded which). The clonotype was recovered from a woman between 25 and 40 years old with acute COVID-19. This sequence joins TRBV12-5 and TRBJ2-5; no definite D call. The CDR3 region has the DNA TGTGCTAGTGGTTGGCGGCAAGAGACCCAGTACTTC. Translated: CASGWRQETQYF.